These T cell receptor beta chains were read from a single sample in a study of T cell changes during pregnancy in multiple sclerosis. The data were produced by immunoSEQ multiplex PCR, yet TCRdb's version contains in-frame clones alone and is incomplete. This sample has tens of thousands of clones; 75% to 95% occur once, and the top ten carry about 0.85%. Sample: peripheral blood, taken before pregnancy. These receptors all stem from a female donor with multiple sclerosis, enrolled in a pregnancy study. CDR3s include the opening cysteine and the closing phenylalanine or tryptophan. The order of the fields is J gene, clone size, D gene, V gene, CDR3 DNA, CDR3 protein. The D gene is left open where the match is weak. Clone size is given for some rows only: seen once, a few or many times, or a class if the clone is expanded.

TRBJ1-1	-	-	TRBV5-1	TGCGCCAGCAGCCCCTCACAGGTTACGGGCACTGAAGCTTTCTTT	CASSPSQVTGTEAFF
TRBJ2-7	-	TRBD1	TRBV10-3	TGTGCCATCAGTGAGATGGGGGGACAGGCTTCCTACGTGGAGTACTTC	CAISEMGGQASYVEYF
TRBJ1-2	once	TRBD1	TRBV6-5	TGTGCCAGCAGGGGGACAGGGAACTATGGCTACACCTTC	CASRGTGNYGYTF
TRBJ1-2	-	-	TRBV25-1	TGTGCCAGCAGAGGGGCAGGGGATCGCGGCTACACCTTC	CASRGAGDRGYTF
TRBJ2-5	-	TRBD2	TRBV9	TGTGCCAGCAGCGGGCGGGGACTAGCGGGGGGCCAAGAGACCCAGTACTTC	CASSGRGLAGGQETQYF
TRBJ1-3	-	-	TRBV4-2	TGTGCCAGCAGCGAAACAGGGTCGTCCACCATATATTTT	CASSETGSSTIYF
TRBJ1-2	-	-	TRBV7-3	TGTGCCAGCAGCAGAGCCGTCCCGGAGGGCTACACCTTC	CASSRAVPEGYTF
TRBJ1-2	-	-	TRBV4-2	TGTGCCAGCAGCCAAGATACGTGGAGAGATGGCTACACCTTC	CASSQDTWRDGYTF
TRBJ1-1	once	-	TRBV12-5	TGTGCTAGTGGCCGCCGGGACACGGAAAACTATGAAGCTTTCTTT	CASGRRDTENYEAFF
TRBJ1-3	-	-	TRBV15	TGTGCCACCAGGGTGAAAGGGGGGGACCATCTCTCTGGAAACACCATATATTTT	CATRVKGGDHLSGNTIYF
TRBJ1-1	-	TRBD1	TRBV4-3	TGCGCCAGCAGCCTCCTGGCGGGACAGGTGAACACTGAAGCTTTCTTT	CASSLLAGQVNTEAFF
TRBJ2-7	-	-	TRBV7-9	TGTGCCAGCAGCCCCCAGACAGCCGAGCAGTACTTC	CASSPQTAEQYF
TRBJ2-5	-	TRBD2	TRBV5-1	TGCGCCAGCAGATACATAGCGGGGGGGCAGGAGACCCAGTACTTC	CASRYIAGGQETQYF
TRBJ1-1	-	-	TRBV5-1	TGCGCCAGCAGCCGAGGGATGAACACTGAAGCTTTCTTT	CASSRGMNTEAFF
TRBJ1-1	once	TRBD1	TRBV4-2	TGTGCCAGCAGCCCGCTCGGGGACAGGGGAATGAACACTGAAGCTTTCTTT	CASSPLGDRGMNTEAFF
TRBJ2-2	-	-	TRBV11-1	TGTGCCAGCAGCTTATTCAGGGGGGACACCGGGGAGCTGTTTTTT	CASSLFRGDTGELFF
TRBJ1-5	few	TRBD1	TRBV4-3	TGCGCCAGCAGCCCTACAGGGGGCGTGAATCAGCCCCAGCATTTT	CASSPTGGVNQPQHF
TRBJ2-2	-	-	TRBV27	TGTGCAACGGGCGGGGGCTACACCGGGGAGCTGTTTTTT	CATGGGYTGELFF
TRBJ2-3	-	-	TRBV5-1	TGCGCCAGCAGCTCTGGGGGGGCGGGCACAGATACGCAGTATTTT	CASSSGGAGTDTQYF
TRBJ2-7	-	-	TRBV4-1	TGCGCCAGCAGCCAGACACAGGGTTTGGGCTACGAGCAGTACTTC	CASSQTQGLGYEQYF
TRBJ1-4	-	-	TRBV7-9	TGTGCCAGCAACTCAGGCGGGTTTAATGAAAAACTGTTTTTT	CASNSGGFNEKLFF
TRBJ2-2	-	-	TRBV2	TGTGCCAGCAGTGAAGCGAGGCCCGGGGAGCTGTTTTTT	CASSEARPGELFF
TRBJ2-3	-	TRBD2	TRBV9	TGTGCCAGCAGCTCAATAGGGCGGGGGGGCCCAGATACGCAGTATTTT	CASSSIGRGGPDTQYF
TRBJ2-2	once	-	TRBV27	TGTGCCAGCAAAAGGGACCCCGCGGGGTCCGCGAACACCGGGGAGCTGTTTTTT	CASKRDPAGSANTGELFF
TRBJ2-3	-	-	TRBV7-2	TGTGCCAGCACCTCTATCATTCCCCCCGAGACGCAGTATTTT	CASTSIIPPETQYF
TRBJ2-5	-	-	TRBV11-2	TGTGCCAGCAGCTTAGTTGGGGGTGGGGGGGAGACCCAGTACTTC	CASSLVGGGGETQYF
TRBJ2-5	-	TRBD2	TRBV12-5	TGTGCTAGTGGTCCCCGACTAGCGGAGACCCAGTACTTC	CASGPRLAETQYF
TRBJ2-7	-	TRBD2	TRBV9	TGTGCCAGCAGCGTAGGGGGGAGGGACGAGCAGTACTTC	CASSVGGRDEQYF
TRBJ2-5	-	TRBD1	TRBV4-2	TGTGCCAGCAGCCAGCGGACAGGGGAAGAGACCCAGTACTTC	CASSQRTGEETQYF
TRBJ1-1	-	TRBD1	TRBV7-3	TGTGCCAGCAGCCCGAGACAGGGAAACACTGAAGCTTTCTTT	CASSPRQGNTEAFF
TRBJ1-2	once	TRBD1	TRBV28	TGTGCCAGCAGCCCGGGACAGAACTATGGCTACACCTTC	CASSPGQNYGYTF
TRBJ1-2	-	-	TRBV11-1	TGTGCCAGCAGCCCCCGGCGGCCCAACTATGGCTACACCTTC	CASSPRRPNYGYTF
TRBJ1-2	-	-	TRBV30	TGTGCCTGGAGGGACATAGCTCCAGGGTTTAACTATGGCTACACCTTC	CAWRDIAPGFNYGYTF
TRBJ2-1	-	-	TRBV9	TGTGCCAGCAGCGTAGAGACAGGCCTCTACAATGAGCAGTTCTTC	CASSVETGLYNEQFF
TRBJ2-3	-	TRBD2	TRBV7-9	TGTGCCAGCAGCTCGATCCCGGGACTAGCGGTGTCTACGCAGTATTTT	CASSSIPGLAVSTQYF
TRBJ1-1	-	TRBD1	TRBV5-6	TGTGCCAGCAGCTTGTCGTTGTACAGGGGGCGAGGAACTGAAGCTTTCTTT	CASSLSLYRGRGTEAFF
TRBJ1-1	-	-	TRBV5-5	TGTGCCAGCAGCCTTCAGGGAAACACTGAAGCTTTCTTT	CASSLQGNTEAFF
TRBJ2-2	-	-	TRBV7-9	TGTGCCCCCCGGGTTCCGAACACCGGGGAGCTGTTTTTT	CAPRVPNTGELFF
TRBJ1-2	once	-	TRBV21-1	TGTGCCAGCAGCACCAGTCGCTATGGCTACACCTTC	CASSTSRYGYTF
TRBJ1-2	-	-	TRBV7-6	TGTGCCAGCAGCCCTTTGCCTATCTATGGCTACACCTTC	CASSPLPIYGYTF
TRBJ2-3	-	TRBD2	TRBV7-3	TGTGCCAGCAGCTTAATGGCCCAGCGGGGTAGCACAGATACGCAGTATTTT	CASSLMAQRGSTDTQYF
TRBJ1-1	once	-	TRBV5-4	TGTGCCAGCAGCTTGGGGCCCCACAGGGACAACACTGAAGCTTTCTTT	CASSLGPHRDNTEAFF
TRBJ2-3	-	TRBD2	TRBV19	TGTGCCAGTAGTATAAATAGACTAGCGGGGCGCACAGATACGCAGTATTTT	CASSINRLAGRTDTQYF
TRBJ2-3	-	-	TRBV6-1	TGTGCCAGCAGTCGTCCCAGGGGCGCCGATACGCAGTATTTT	CASSRPRGADTQYF
TRBJ1-6	-	TRBD1	TRBV7-3	TGTGCCAGCAGCTCCCGTGGGACAGGGGATTCACCCCTCCACTTT	CASSSRGTGDSPLHF
TRBJ1-6	-	-	TRBV9	TGTGCCAGCAGCGTAGGAATCGGTAATTCACCCCTCCACTTT	CASSVGIGNSPLHF
TRBJ1-1	-	-	TRBV7-6	TGTGCCAGCAGCCCGACACGGATTCTAACTGAAGCTTTCTTT	CASSPTRILTEAFF
TRBJ1-3	-	TRBD1	TRBV19	TGTGCCAGTACCACAGGGGGCGGAACTGGAAACACCATATATTTT	CASTTGGGTGNTIYF
TRBJ2-6	-	-	TRBV19	TGTGCCACCTCCCAGTCGCTTTCTGGGGCCAACGTCCTGACTTTC	CATSQSLSGANVLTF
TRBJ1-5	-	-	TRBV5-6	TGTGCCAGCAGCTTGACGGGGAGAAATCAGCCCCAGCATTTT	CASSLTGRNQPQHF
TRBJ1-2	-	-	TRBV20-1	TGCAGTGCATCTAGTCGGGGCTACACCTTC	CSASSRGYTF
TRBJ1-4	-	-	TRBV6-6	TGTGCCAGCAGACAACTGGGGGCTGACACTAATGAAAAACTGTTTTTT	CASRQLGADTNEKLFF
TRBJ1-4	-	-	TRBV23-1	TGCGCCAGCAGTCAATCAAGGGGTCCAACTAATGAAAAACTGTTTTTT	CASSQSRGPTNEKLFF
TRBJ1-2	-	-	TRBV2	TGTGCCAGCAGTGCCCGTGAAGGGGAGGGCTATGGCTACACCTTC	CASSAREGEGYGYTF
TRBJ2-7	-	TRBD1	TRBV9	TGTGCCAGCAGCGTTACAGGGGGCGAGCAGTACTTC	CASSVTGGEQYF